A selection of T cell receptor beta chains follows, all from one sample in a study of T cell responses to AZD1222 COVID-19 vaccine. TCRdb keeps only in-frame clones here, not all; method: immunoSEQ multiplex PCR. The repertoire holds approximately 220,000 clones, with under 95% as singletons. Sequenced here: peripheral blood, sampled on day 0 of MenACWY control vaccination. These TCRs come from an adult in good health. The CDR3 runs from the conserved cysteine through the conserved F or W. Fields, in order: D gene, J gene, clone size, V gene, CDR3 protein, CDR3 DNA. D genes are given only for firm matches. Size is omitted from some rows. Given values are once, few, many or a class for expanded clones.

>NA|TRBJ1-2|NA|TRBV12-3/TRBV12-4
CASSGTNYGYTF
TGTGCCAGCAGCGGGACCAACTATGGCTACACCTTC
>NA|TRBJ1-4|NA|TRBV19
CASKSHSSGELNEKLFF
TGTGCCAGTAAGTCTCACTCATCGGGGGAATTAAATGAAAAACTGTTTTTT
>NA|TRBJ1-5|NA|TRBV10-3
CAISDNSNQPQHF
TGTGCCATCAGCGACAATAGCAATCAGCCCCAGCATTTT
>NA|TRBJ1-2|NA|TRBV7-9
CASSFVGGNNGYTF
TGTGCCAGCAGCTTTGTGGGAGGGAACAATGGCTACACCTTC
>NA|TRBJ1-2|NA|TRBV2
CASSGTVGSSDGYTF
TGTGCCAGCAGTGGGACGGTGGGATCATCCGATGGCTACACCTTC
>NA|TRBJ1-2|NA|TRBV7-8
CASSLKPRSQGGYTF
TGTGCCAGCAGCTTAAAGCCGCGGTCCCAAGGTGGCTACACCTTC
>TRBD1|TRBJ1-1|once|TRBV19
CASSITGGVNTEAFF
TGTGCCAGTAGTATTACAGGGGGCGTGAACACTGAAGCTTTCTTT
>NA|TRBJ1-5|NA|TRBV19
CASSIARGQPQHF
TGTGCCAGTAGTATAGCCCGGGGCCAGCCCCAGCATTTT
>NA|TRBJ1-4|once|TRBV19
CASRGGQWNEKLFF
TGTGCCAGTAGGGGTGGACAGTGGAATGAAAAACTGTTTTTT
>NA|TRBJ2-2|NA|TRBV3-1/TRBV3-2
CASSQDGGGNTGELFF
TGTGCCAGCAGCCAAGATGGTGGAGGGAACACCGGGGAGCTGTTTTTT
>NA|TRBJ1-3|few|TRBV7-9
CASSPTPNSGNTIYF
TGTGCCAGCAGCCCCACCCCCAACTCTGGAAACACCATATATTTT
>NA|TRBJ2-7|NA|TRBV12-3/TRBV12-4
CASGRYEQYF
TGTGCCAGCGGCCGCTACGAGCAGTACTTC
>NA|TRBJ1-1|NA|TRBV18
CASSPRGGPLNTEAFF
TGTGCCAGCTCACCAAGGGGCGGACCTCTGAACACTGAAGCTTTCTTT
>TRBD1|TRBJ1-2|NA|TRBV5-1
CASSLKTGGWDGYTF
TGCGCCAGCAGCTTAAAAACAGGGGGATGGGATGGCTACACCTTC
>TRBD2|TRBJ2-3|NA|TRBV5-4
CASSLDSGGSDTQYF
TGTGCCAGCAGCTTGGATAGCGGGGGGTCAGATACGCAGTATTTT
>NA|TRBJ1-1|few|TRBV6-5
CASSSTGPGEAFF
TGTGCCAGCAGTTCCACAGGGCCGGGTGAAGCTTTCTTT
>NA|TRBJ1-2|NA|TRBV14
CASSQDWDYGYTF
TGTGCCAGCAGCCAAGATTGGGATTATGGCTACACCTTC
>NA|TRBJ2-7|NA|TRBV7-8
CASSLEASSYEQYF
TGTGCCAGCAGCTTAGAAGCCTCCAGCTACGAGCAGTACTTC
>TRBD1|TRBJ1-2|NA|TRBV4-3
CASSQGYRGSYGYTF
TGCGCCAGCAGCCAAGGATACAGGGGAAGCTATGGCTACACCTTC
>TRBD2|TRBJ2-3|NA|TRBV6-5
CASSPHPGGAQYF
TGTGCCAGCAGTCCCCACCCGGGGGGTGCGCAGTATTTT
>TRBD1|TRBJ2-4|NA|TRBV4-2
CASSQAGGAKNIQYF
TGTGCCAGCAGCCAAGCAGGGGGAGCCAAAAACATTCAGTACTTC
>NA|TRBJ1-5|NA|TRBV19
CASSINGDQPQHF
TGTGCCAGTAGTATTAACGGAGATCAGCCCCAGCATTTT
>TRBD2|TRBJ2-5|NA|TRBV9
CASSVGSGGRKTQYF
TGTGCCAGCAGCGTGGGTAGCGGGGGGCGGAAGACCCAGTACTTC
>NA|TRBJ1-3|NA|TRBV30
CASSTGPNGNTIYF
TGTGCCTCCTCGACAGGTCCAAACGGAAACACCATATATTTT
>NA|TRBJ1-3|NA|TRBV2
CASRLVDSGNTIYF
TGTGCCAGCAGGCTCGTCGACTCTGGAAACACCATATATTTT
>NA|TRBJ1-3|NA|TRBV3-1/TRBV3-2
CASSQPATYGDTIYF
TGTGCCAGCAGCCAACCGGCCACCTATGGGGACACCATATATTTT
>NA|TRBJ1-6|NA|TRBV5-4
CASRDSPLHF
TGTGCCAGCAGAGATTCACCCCTCCACTTT
>TRBD2|TRBJ2-1|NA|TRBV2
CASSAIWTSTNEQFF
TGTGCCAGCAGTGCCATTTGGACTAGCACGAATGAGCAGTTCTTC
>NA|TRBJ1-3|NA|TRBV15
CATSSGRANGNTIYF
TGTGCCACCAGCAGCGGCCGGGCTAATGGAAACACCATATATTTT
>TRBD1|TRBJ2-5|NA|TRBV6-5
CASSQLGTGTETQYF
TGTGCCAGCAGTCAATTAGGGACAGGGACGGAGACCCAGTACTTC
>TRBD1|TRBJ2-7|NA|TRBV3-1/TRBV3-2
CASSPYPGQGKNEQYF
TGTGCCAGCAGCCCGTACCCGGGACAGGGCAAAAACGAGCAGTACTTC
>NA|TRBJ2-3|NA|TRBV4-3
CASSQDWGNTQYF
TGCGCCAGCAGCCAAGATTGGGGGAATACGCAGTATTTT
>NA|TRBJ1-4|NA|TRBV27
CASSPLGGTNEKLFF
TGTGCCAGCAGTCCCCTGGGGGGAACTAATGAAAAACTGTTTTTT
>NA|TRBJ1-5|NA|TRBV10-3
CAISESPGVGNQPQHF
TGTGCCATCAGTGAGTCTCCGGGAGTTGGCAATCAGCCCCAGCATTTT
>NA|TRBJ1-2|NA|TRBV19
CASRDQGRNNYGYTF
TGTGCCAGTAGGGATCAGGGGCGAAATAACTATGGCTACACCTTC
>NA|TRBJ1-5|NA|TRBV28
CASSSIQGSNQPQHF
TGTGCCAGCAGTTCAATACAGGGAAGCAATCAGCCCCAGCATTTT
>TRBD1|TRBJ1-1|NA|TRBV6-2/TRBV6-3
CASSYPGQKNPEAFF
TGTGCCAGCAGTTACCCGGGACAGAAGAATCCTGAAGCTTTCTTT
>NA|TRBJ1-3|NA|TRBV7-2
CASSLDSGNTIYF
TGTGCCAGCAGCTTGGACTCTGGAAACACCATATATTTT
>NA|TRBJ1-4|NA|TRBV6-5
CASSLTINEKLFF
TGTGCCAGCAGTCTCACTATTAATGAAAAACTGTTTTTT
>TRBD1|TRBJ1-2|NA|TRBV7-9
CASSLAGGGGYTF
TGTGCCAGCAGCTTGGCAGGGGGCGGGGGCTACACCTTC
>NA|TRBJ1-5|NA|TRBV7-2
CASSLMGNSNQPQHF
TGTGCCAGCAGCTTAATGGGGAATAGCAATCAGCCCCAGCATTTT
>NA|TRBJ1-2|NA|TRBV2
CASSETQAAHYGYTF
TGTGCCAGCAGCGAAACGCAGGCCGCCCACTATGGCTACACCTTC